Described below is a single T cell receptor beta chain sequence and its context. The CDR3 is 13 residues long. Trimming shortened V by 4 bases and J by 2 bases, and 9 bases separated the two germline ends. Germline lookup yields CDR1 MGHDK and CDR2 SYGVNS. These data are taken from a study of technical replicates of blood from a few donors. Clones were read by immunoSEQ multiplex PCR, and TCRdb kept only the in-frame ones, dropping some. Of more than 80,000 clones listed, more than 85% were seen once; the top ten hold under 0.4%. The specimen sequenced was T cells isolated from PBMCs. This receptor was identified in a human donor in good health. V and J are TRBV25-1 and TRBJ2-7; D uncertain. As DNA, the CDR3 is TGTGCCAGCAGTGGACTTCCGACCTACGAGCAGTACTTC. The encoded protein is CASSGLPTYEQYF.